This TCR beta chain appears in the sequencing data of a study of T cell repertoires in aging, cancer and after chemotherapy. Study-level background: Clear clonal overlap appeared across healthy donor samples taken over several months to years.

The CDR3 runs to 17 residues. CDR1 and CDR2 from the germline V gene are SGHRS and YFSETQ. In regard to this clonotype: Mismatch with germline at one junction end may stem from a read error.

TRB rearrangements spanning V, D and J were amplified using mixed TRB-A/B primers. Each CDR3 protein gets one entry after TCRdb re-called the multiplex PCR reads with MiXCR. The sample lists 9,000 to 13,000 distinct CDR3 sequences; less than 30% were seen once. Amplification of TCR beta used genomic DNA extracted from peripheral blood. The sequence derives from a human donor in good health. The source material was blood. The chain employs TRBV5-1 and TRBJ2-7; 9 bases agree with TRBD2. The CDR3 DNA reads TGCGCCAGCAGTTTGGACACCCTTAGCGGGAGCACACACGAGCAGTACTTC. It encodes CASSLDTLSGSTHEQYF.